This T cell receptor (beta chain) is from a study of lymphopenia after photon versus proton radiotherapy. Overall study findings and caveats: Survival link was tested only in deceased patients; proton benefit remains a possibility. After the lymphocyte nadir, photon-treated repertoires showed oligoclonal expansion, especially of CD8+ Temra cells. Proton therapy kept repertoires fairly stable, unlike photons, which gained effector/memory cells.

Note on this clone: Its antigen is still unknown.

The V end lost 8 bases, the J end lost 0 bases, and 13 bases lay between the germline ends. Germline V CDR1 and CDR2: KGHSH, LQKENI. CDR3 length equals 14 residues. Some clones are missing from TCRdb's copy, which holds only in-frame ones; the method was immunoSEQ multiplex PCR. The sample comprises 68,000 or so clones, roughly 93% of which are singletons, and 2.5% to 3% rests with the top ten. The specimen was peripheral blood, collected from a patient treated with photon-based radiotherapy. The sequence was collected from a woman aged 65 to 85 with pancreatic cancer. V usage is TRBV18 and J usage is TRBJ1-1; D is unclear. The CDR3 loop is CASAPGNMNTEAFF. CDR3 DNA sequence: TGTGCCAGCGCGCCGGGAAATATGAACACTGAAGCTTTCTTT.